The clone carrying this T cell receptor (beta chain) was seen a single time. This sample is drawn from a study of blood T cell repertoires in COVID-19. In the study overall: The study drew acute and convalescent COVID-19 samples from the United States, Italy and Spain.

Germline V CDR1 and CDR2: SGHRS, YFSETQ. The ends were cut back, 1 base at V and 3 bases at J, with 17 bases in the middle. The CDR3 is 18 residues long. Generated by immunoSEQ multiplex PCR, the TCRdb table keeps only in-frame clones and is missing some. The sample contains more than 85,000 clones, approximately 88% of which appear only once. The genes are TRBV5-1 and TRBJ2-6; D may be TRBD2 (6 bases). The clonotype was recovered from a woman aged 55-69 years with acute or convalescent COVID-19. The sample was peripheral blood. CDR3 sequence (DNA): TGCGCCAGCAGCTTGTATGGGACTGATCTAAATGGGGCCAACGTCCTGACTTTC. Its translation: CASSLYGTDLNGANVLTF.